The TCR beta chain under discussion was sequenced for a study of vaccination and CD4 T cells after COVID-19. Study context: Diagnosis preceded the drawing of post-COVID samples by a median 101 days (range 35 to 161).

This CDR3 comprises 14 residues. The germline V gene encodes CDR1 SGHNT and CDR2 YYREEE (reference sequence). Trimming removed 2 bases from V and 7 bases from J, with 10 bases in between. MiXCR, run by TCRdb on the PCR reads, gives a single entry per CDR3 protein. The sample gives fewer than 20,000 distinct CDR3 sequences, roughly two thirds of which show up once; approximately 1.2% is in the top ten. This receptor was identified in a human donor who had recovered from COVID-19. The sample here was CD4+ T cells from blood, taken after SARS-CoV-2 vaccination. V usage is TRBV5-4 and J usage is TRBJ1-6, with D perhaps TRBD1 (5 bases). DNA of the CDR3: TGTGCCAGCAGCTTCCCAGGGTCGAATTCACCCCTCCACTTT. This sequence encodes CASSFPGSNSPLHF.